This is a list of T cell receptor beta chains from one sample in a study of CD8 T cells in Susac syndrome. TCRdb processed the immunoSEQ multiplex PCR reads anew with MiXCR; each CDR3 protein has one entry. This table has some 300,000 distinct CDR3 sequences, almost 85% appearing once. Specimen: CD8+ T cells from PBMCs. The source is a human donor with multiple sclerosis. Each CDR3 is given with its conserved first and last residue. The D gene is left open where the match is weak. Only some rows state a clone size, as once, few, many or a class for expanded clones.

d_call clone_size j_call v_call cdr3_aa cdr3_nt
NA NA TRBJ2-1 TRBV4-3 CASSQDGVGSYNEQFF TGCGCCAGCAGCCAAGATGGGGTTGGCTCCTACAATGAGCAGTTCTTC
NA NA TRBJ1-1 TRBV7-9 CATTATGSYYLGDTEAFF TGTGCCACCACGGCAACGGGATCGTATTACCTGGGGGACACTGAAGCTTTCTTT
NA NA TRBJ2-3 TRBV24-1 CATSATAGVGDTQYF TGTGCCACCAGTGCCACGGCAGGCGTTGGGGATACGCAGTATTTT
NA few TRBJ2-7 TRBV6-5 CASSYEYEQYF TGTGCCAGCAGTTACGAATACGAGCAGTACTTC
TRBD1 NA TRBJ1-2 TRBV6-6 CASSWDRWNFYGYTF TGTGCCAGCAGCTGGGACAGGTGGAATTTCTATGGCTACACCTTC
TRBD1 few TRBJ2-7 TRBV29-1 CSVESRRAGQDSYEQYF TGCAGCGTTGAATCCCGCCGCGCCGGACAGGACTCCTACGAGCAGTACTTC
TRBD2 NA TRBJ2-1 TRBV2 CASSATSGWGNEQFF TGTGCCAGCAGTGCGACTAGCGGGTGGGGGAATGAGCAGTTCTTC
NA NA TRBJ2-5 TRBV5-1 CVSSRTVQETQYF TGCGTCAGCAGCAGGACAGTTCAAGAGACCCAGTACTTC
TRBD2 NA TRBJ2-3 TRBV28 CASSLQGGSTDTQYF TGTGCCAGCAGTTTACAGGGAGGGAGCACAGATACGCAGTATTTT
NA NA TRBJ2-1 TRBV30 CAWSLTGSNEQFF TGTGCCTGGAGTCTTACAGGTTCCAATGAGCAGTTCTTC
NA NA TRBJ1-1 TRBV20-1 CSAGGREEDTEAFF TGCAGTGCGGGCGGACGGGAGGAGGACACTGAAGCTTTCTTT
NA NA TRBJ2-7 TRBV27 CASSSTVAWEQYF TGTGCCAGCAGTTCGACGGTGGCGTGGGAGCAGTACTTC
TRBD1 NA TRBJ2-3 TRBV7-3 CASSLIPTGGTDTQYF TGTGCCAGCAGCTTAATCCCGACAGGGGGCACAGATACGCAGTATTTT
NA NA TRBJ2-1 TRBV29-1 CSVEASESYNEQFF TGCAGCGTTGAGGCTAGCGAGTCCTACAATGAGCAGTTCTTC
NA NA TRBJ2-1 TRBV4-3 CASSQATIQIANEQFF TGCGCCAGCAGCCAAGCTACAATACAAATCGCCAATGAGCAGTTCTTC
NA NA TRBJ1-1 TRBV27 CASSLYGASDTEAFF TGTGCCAGCAGTTTATATGGGGCCTCGGACACTGAAGCTTTCTTT
TRBD2 NA TRBJ2-2 TRBV11-3 CASSPFVGAGTTNTGELFF TGTGCCAGCAGCCCGTTCGTAGGGGCCGGGACTACCAACACCGGGGAGCTGTTTTTT
NA NA TRBJ2-7 TRBV25-1 CASSELGKVYEQYF TGTGCCAGCAGTGAACTAGGGAAAGTCTACGAGCAGTACTTC
TRBD2 NA TRBJ2-3 TRBV28 CASRPPDATSGREDTQYF TGTGCCAGCAGACCACCCGACGCCACTAGCGGGAGAGAGGATACGCAGTATTTT
NA few TRBJ1-2 TRBV6-2/TRBV6-3 CASSLTGRGGYTF TGTGCCAGCAGCTTAACAGGGCGTGGTGGCTACACCTTC
TRBD2 NA TRBJ2-3 TRBV27 CASSPGTSGTWQYF TGTGCCAGCAGCCCAGGGACTAGCGGGACTTGGCAGTATTTT
TRBD2 once TRBJ2-7 TRBV30 CAGTSGTEQYF TGTGCCGGGACTAGCGGGACCGAGCAGTACTTC
NA NA TRBJ1-2 TRBV3-1 CASSQDFGTAYGYTF TGTGCCAGCAGCCAAGATTTCGGGACGGCCTATGGCTACACCTTC
TRBD2 NA TRBJ2-7 TRBV29-1 CSARVAGGVEQYF TGCAGCGCCAGGGTAGCGGGAGGTGTCGAGCAGTACTTC
TRBD2 NA TRBJ2-1 TRBV7-9 CASSSWRGTSSYNEQFF TGTGCCAGCAGCTCGTGGCGGGGGACCAGCTCCTACAATGAGCAGTTCTTC
NA once TRBJ1-1 TRBV6-1 CASSPPRLLDTEGSQAFF TGTGCCAGCAGTCCGCCGCGACTCCTAGACACTGAAGGATCCCAAGCTTTCTTT
NA once TRBJ1-1 TRBV5-4 CASSLRAVNTEAFF TGTGCCAGCAGCCTTCGGGCCGTGAACACTGAAGCTTTCTTT
NA NA TRBJ2-3 TRBV20-1 CSARRRKGADTQYF TGCAGTGCTAGGAGGCGGAAGGGGGCAGATACGCAGTATTTT
NA NA TRBJ2-7 TRBV19 CASSPPPTGNLYEQYF TGTGCCAGTAGTCCCCCCCCCACAGGGAATCTATACGAGCAGTACTTC
NA NA TRBJ2-1 TRBV7-9 CASSTPGWGEQFF TGTGCCAGCTCTACTCCGGGGTGGGGTGAGCAGTTCTTC
TRBD2 NA TRBJ2-5 TRBV5-6 CASQSSGSYQETQYF TGTGCCAGCCAATCTAGCGGGTCGTACCAAGAGACCCAGTACTTC
NA NA TRBJ1-4 TRBV2 CASSEGAPGANENLFF TGTGCCAGCAGTGAAGGGGCGCCTGGGGCTAATGAAAACCTGTTTTTT
NA NA TRBJ2-6 TRBV19 CASSISATGANVLTF TGTGCCAGTAGTATTTCAGCTACTGGGGCCAACGTCCTGACTTTC
NA NA TRBJ1-6 TRBV5-6 CASSLRGWYNSPLHF TGTGCCAGCAGCTTGCGTGGTTGGTATAATTCACCCCTCCACTTT
NA NA TRBJ1-1 TRBV27 CASRPNRVSGVPEAFF TGTGCCAGCAGACCGAACAGGGTATCAGGCGTCCCTGAAGCTTTCTTT
TRBD1 NA TRBJ1-3 TRBV5-4 CASSSGTGLLGNTIYF TGTGCCAGCAGTTCCGGGACAGGGCTATTGGGGAACACCATATATTTT
TRBD1 NA TRBJ1-1 TRBV6-6 CASSSTGGVGTEAFF TGTGCCAGCAGTTCAACAGGGGGCGTGGGGACTGAAGCTTTCTTT
NA NA TRBJ2-4 TRBV2 CASSPFDTPEYF TGTGCCAGCAGCCCATTCGACACCCCAGAGTACTTC
NA NA TRBJ1-5 TRBV28 CASSSQGTPNQPQHF TGTGCCAGCAGTTCTCAAGGGACGCCTAATCAGCCCCAGCATTTT
TRBD1 NA TRBJ2-3 TRBV19 CASTGEDTQYF TGTGCCAGCACAGGGGAAGATACGCAGTATTTT
TRBD1 NA TRBJ1-4 TRBV25-1 CASSGGGRQEGRKLFF TGTGCCAGCAGTGGAGGGGGCCGACAGGAGGGGCGGAAACTGTTTTTT
TRBD2 NA TRBJ2-3 TRBV20-1 CSAKAGLGTDTQYF TGCAGTGCTAAGGCGGGACTAGGTACAGATACGCAGTATTTT
NA NA TRBJ1-1 TRBV4-3 CASSQDGRSTEAFF TGCGCCAGCAGCCAAGACGGCAGGTCCACTGAAGCTTTCTTT
NA NA TRBJ2-2 TRBV29-1 CSVDGGPGELFF TGCAGCGTTGATGGCGGGCCCGGGGAGCTGTTTTTT
TRBD1 NA TRBJ1-1 TRBV10-3 CAISDVTGLTEAFF TGTGCCATCAGTGATGTGACAGGGCTCACTGAAGCTTTCTTT
TRBD1 NA TRBJ2-3 TRBV5-1 CASSLEGTGSTDTQYF TGCGCCAGCAGCTTGGAAGGGACAGGGAGCACAGATACGCAGTATTTT
NA NA TRBJ1-2 TRBV7-9 CASSSIHANYGYTF TGTGCCAGCAGCTCGATACACGCAAACTATGGCTACACCTTC
NA NA TRBJ2-6 TRBV28 CASSLAHHRVVVWSGANVLTF TGTGCCAGCAGCTTGGCCCACCACAGGGTGGTGGTTTGGTCTGGGGCCAACGTCCTGACTTTC
TRBD1 NA TRBJ2-1 TRBV5-4 CASSLAPDRVLNEQFF TGTGCCAGCAGCCTTGCACCGGACAGGGTGCTTAATGAGCAGTTCTTC
NA NA TRBJ2-5 TRBV27 CASRRNQGTLSETQYF TGTGCCAGCAGACGGAACCAGGGTACCCTATCCGAGACCCAGTACTTC
NA NA TRBJ1-1 TRBV6-2/TRBV6-3 CASSRGPNTFTEAFF TGTGCCAGCAGTCGGGGACCTAACACCTTCACTGAAGCTTTCTTT
NA NA TRBJ2-1 TRBV19 CASRNLGVLNEQFF TGTGCCAGTCGGAATCTAGGCGTGCTCAATGAGCAGTTCTTC
TRBD1 NA TRBJ2-3 TRBV28 CASSLTPGTGRTDTQYF TGTGCCAGCAGTTTGACCCCCGGGACAGGCCGCACAGATACGCAGTATTTT
NA NA TRBJ1-1 TRBV6-5 CASSSGVEAFF TGTGCCAGCAGTTCAGGGGTGGAAGCTTTCTTT